This is a list of T cell receptor beta chains from one sample in a study of T-cell memory formation after mild COVID-19. Each CDR3 protein gets one entry after TCRdb re-called the 5' RACE reads with MiXCR. In the table there are approximately 260,000 distinct CDR3 sequences, 15% to 20% of which are singletons. Sequencing used PBMCs or a T cell subset sorted from them (not recorded which). The receptors here all came from a man aged 18 to 29 who had mild COVID-19 (a few samples of this study predate the infection). Cell type and time point are not known. The CDR3 runs from the conserved cysteine through the conserved F or W. The D gene is left open where the match is weak. The size entry is marked missing in some rows and otherwise reads once, few, many or a size class.

clone_size: many
j_call: TRBJ2-1
v_call: TRBV20-1
d_call: TRBD2
cdr3_nt: TGCAGTGCTCCGCGGAGTAGCGGGATCAATGAGCAGTTCTTC
cdr3_aa: CSAPRSSGINEQFF

clone_size: few
j_call: TRBJ2-5
v_call: TRBV7-2
d_call: TRBD2
cdr3_nt: TGTGCCAGCAGCCCGGGAGGGGACTATAGGAAGACCCAGTACTTC
cdr3_aa: CASSPGGDYRKTQYF

clone_size: .
j_call: TRBJ2-7
v_call: TRBV6-5
d_call: .
cdr3_nt: TGTGCCAGCGGCAGGACACAACGGGGATACGAGCAGTACTTC
cdr3_aa: CASGRTQRGYEQYF

clone_size: .
j_call: TRBJ2-1
v_call: TRBV24-1
d_call: TRBD2
cdr3_nt: TGTGCCACCAGTGATTTCACCCTAGCGGGGGGGCAAGATGAGCAGTTCTTC
cdr3_aa: CATSDFTLAGGQDEQFF

clone_size: few
j_call: TRBJ2-3
v_call: TRBV7-2
d_call: .
cdr3_nt: TGTGCCAGCAGGGGGTGGGGCAGGGGAACAGATACGCAGTATTTT
cdr3_aa: CASRGWGRGTDTQYF

clone_size: few
j_call: TRBJ2-7
v_call: TRBV7-2
d_call: .
cdr3_nt: TGTGCCAGCAGCTTAGCGTACCCGTACGGGAGAGGATACGAGCAGTACTTC
cdr3_aa: CASSLAYPYGRGYEQYF

clone_size: few
j_call: TRBJ2-1
v_call: TRBV2
d_call: .
cdr3_nt: TGTGCCAGCAGTGAACGCGGGGAGCAGTTCTTC
cdr3_aa: CASSERGEQFF

clone_size: many
j_call: TRBJ2-3
v_call: TRBV5-1
d_call: .
cdr3_nt: TGCGCCAGCAGCATAATGGCCTTAGATACGCAGTATTTT
cdr3_aa: CASSIMALDTQYF

clone_size: few
j_call: TRBJ1-1
v_call: TRBV20-1
d_call: .
cdr3_nt: TGCAGTGCTAGAATCTCTGGGGTGAACACTGAAGCTTTCTTT
cdr3_aa: CSARISGVNTEAFF

clone_size: .
j_call: TRBJ2-1
v_call: TRBV7-2
d_call: TRBD2
cdr3_nt: TGTGCCAGCAGCTCAATCGGGGGGGCCTACAATGAGCAGTTCTTC
cdr3_aa: CASSSIGGAYNEQFF

clone_size: few
j_call: TRBJ1-3
v_call: TRBV7-2
d_call: TRBD1
cdr3_nt: TGTGCCAGCAGCTTAGTCGGGACAGGGGGAAACACCATATATTTT
cdr3_aa: CASSLVGTGGNTIYF

clone_size: .
j_call: TRBJ1-1
v_call: TRBV10-3
d_call: TRBD1
cdr3_nt: TGTGCCATCAGTGACCCGGGACAGCCTAACACTGAAGCTTTCTTT
cdr3_aa: CAISDPGQPNTEAFF